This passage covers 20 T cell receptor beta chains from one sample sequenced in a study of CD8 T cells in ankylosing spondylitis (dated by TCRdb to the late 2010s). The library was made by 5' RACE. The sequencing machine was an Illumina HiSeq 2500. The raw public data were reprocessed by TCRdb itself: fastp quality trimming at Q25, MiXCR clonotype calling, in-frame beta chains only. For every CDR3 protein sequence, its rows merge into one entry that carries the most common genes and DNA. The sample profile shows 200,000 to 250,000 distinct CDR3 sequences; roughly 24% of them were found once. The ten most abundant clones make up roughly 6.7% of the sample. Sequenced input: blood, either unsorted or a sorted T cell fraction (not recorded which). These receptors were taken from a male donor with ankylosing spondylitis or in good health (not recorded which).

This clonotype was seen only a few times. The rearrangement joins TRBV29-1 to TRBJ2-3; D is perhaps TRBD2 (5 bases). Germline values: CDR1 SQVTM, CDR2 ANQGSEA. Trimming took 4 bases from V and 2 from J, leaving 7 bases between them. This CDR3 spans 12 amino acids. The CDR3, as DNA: TGCAGCGTTGGAGGGCCCACAGATACGCAGTATTTT. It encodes CSVGGPTDTQYF.

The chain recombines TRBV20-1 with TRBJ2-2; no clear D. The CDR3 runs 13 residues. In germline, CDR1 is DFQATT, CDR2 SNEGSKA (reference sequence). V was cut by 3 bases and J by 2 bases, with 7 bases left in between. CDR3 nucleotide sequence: TGCAGTGCTAGCTCGTTAAACACCGGGGAGCTGTTTTTT. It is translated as CSASSLNTGELFF.

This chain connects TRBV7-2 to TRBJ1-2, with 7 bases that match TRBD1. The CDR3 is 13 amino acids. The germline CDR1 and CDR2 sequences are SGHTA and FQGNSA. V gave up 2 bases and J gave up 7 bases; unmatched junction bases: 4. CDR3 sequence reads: CASSLRQGGGYTF. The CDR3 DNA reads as TGTGCCAGCAGCTTAAGACAGGGCGGTGGCTACACCTTC.

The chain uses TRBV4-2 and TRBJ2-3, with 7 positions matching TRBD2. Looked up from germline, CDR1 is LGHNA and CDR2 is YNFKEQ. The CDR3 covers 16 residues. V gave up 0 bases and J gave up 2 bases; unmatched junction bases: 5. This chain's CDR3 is CASSQDPSGFTDTQYF. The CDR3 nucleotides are TGTGCCAGCAGCCAAGACCCTAGCGGATTCACAGATACGCAGTATTTT.

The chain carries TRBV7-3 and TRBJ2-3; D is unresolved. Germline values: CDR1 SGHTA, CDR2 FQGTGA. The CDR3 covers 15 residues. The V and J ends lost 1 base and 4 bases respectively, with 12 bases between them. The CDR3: CASSLKETSADTQYF. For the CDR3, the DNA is TGTGCCAGCAGCTTAAAAGAGACAAGTGCAGATACGCAGTATTTT.

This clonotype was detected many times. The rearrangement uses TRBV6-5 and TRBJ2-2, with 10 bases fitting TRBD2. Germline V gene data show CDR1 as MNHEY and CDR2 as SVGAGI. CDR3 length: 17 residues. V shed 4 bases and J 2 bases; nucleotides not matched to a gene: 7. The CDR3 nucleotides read TGTGCCAGCAGTTTCCGCGGACTAGCGGATAACACCGGGGAGCTGTTTTTT. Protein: CASSFRGLADNTGELFF.

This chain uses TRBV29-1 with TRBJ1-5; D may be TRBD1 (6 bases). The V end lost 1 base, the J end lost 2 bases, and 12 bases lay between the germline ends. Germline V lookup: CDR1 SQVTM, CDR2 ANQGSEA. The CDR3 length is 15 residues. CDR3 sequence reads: CSVEVGGTGNQPQHF. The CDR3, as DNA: TGCAGCGTTGAAGTAGGGGGAACAGGCAATCAGCCCCAGCATTTT.

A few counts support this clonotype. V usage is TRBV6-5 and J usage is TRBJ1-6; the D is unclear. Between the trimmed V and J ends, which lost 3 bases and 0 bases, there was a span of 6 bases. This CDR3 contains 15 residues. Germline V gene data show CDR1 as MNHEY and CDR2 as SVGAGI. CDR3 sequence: CASSYSGSYNSPLHF. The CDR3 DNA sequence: TGTGCCAGCAGTTATAGTGGCTCCTATAATTCACCCCTCCACTTT.

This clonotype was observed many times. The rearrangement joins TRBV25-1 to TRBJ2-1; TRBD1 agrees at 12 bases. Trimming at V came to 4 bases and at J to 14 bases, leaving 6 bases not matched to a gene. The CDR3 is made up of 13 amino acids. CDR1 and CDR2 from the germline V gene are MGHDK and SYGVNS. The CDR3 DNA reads TGTGCCAGCAGTGCGAGGGACAGGGGGCGCGAGTTCTTC. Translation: CASSARDRGREFF.

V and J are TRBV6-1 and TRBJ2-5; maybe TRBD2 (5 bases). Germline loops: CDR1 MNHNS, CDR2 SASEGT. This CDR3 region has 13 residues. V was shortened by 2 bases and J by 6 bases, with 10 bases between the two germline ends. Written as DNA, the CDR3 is TGTGCCAGCAGTGAACGGTGGAGGCAGACCCAGTACTTC. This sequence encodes CASSERWRQTQYF.

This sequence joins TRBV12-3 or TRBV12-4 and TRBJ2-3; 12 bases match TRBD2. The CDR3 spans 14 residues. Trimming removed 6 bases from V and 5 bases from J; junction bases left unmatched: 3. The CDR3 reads CASRETSGRDTQYF. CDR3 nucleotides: TGTGCCAGCAGGGAGACTAGCGGGAGAGATACGCAGTATTTT.

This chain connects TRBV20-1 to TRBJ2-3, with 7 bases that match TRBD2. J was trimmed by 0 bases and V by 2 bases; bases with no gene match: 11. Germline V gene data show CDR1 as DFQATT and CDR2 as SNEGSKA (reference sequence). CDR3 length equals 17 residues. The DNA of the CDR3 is TGCAGTGCTAGATGGGGGGGTAAGACTTCTAGCACAGATACGCAGTATTTT. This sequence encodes CSARWGGKTSSTDTQYF.

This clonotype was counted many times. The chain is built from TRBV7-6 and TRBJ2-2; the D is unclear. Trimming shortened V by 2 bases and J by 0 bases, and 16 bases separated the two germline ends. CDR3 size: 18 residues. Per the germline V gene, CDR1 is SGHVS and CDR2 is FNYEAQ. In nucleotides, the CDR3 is TGTGCCAGCAGCTTAAGCTTACCGGGTGGGACGAACACCGGGGAGCTGTTTTTT. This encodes CASSLSLPGGTNTGELFF.

The CDR3 region has the DNA TGTGCCAGCAGTCGCACGGGACCGATGAATCAGCCCCAGCATTTT. It translates to CASSRTGPMNQPQHF. This chain joins TRBV6-1 and TRBJ1-5; D may be TRBD1 (5 bases). The CDR3 has 15 amino acids. V was cut by 5 bases and J by 4 bases, with 15 bases left in between. CDR1 is MNHNS and CDR2 is SASEGT in the germline V gene.

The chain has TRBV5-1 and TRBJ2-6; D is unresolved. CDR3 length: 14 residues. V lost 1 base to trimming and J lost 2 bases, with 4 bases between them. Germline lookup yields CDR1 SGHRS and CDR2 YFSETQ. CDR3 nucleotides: TGCGCCAGCAGCTTGACAGCTGGGGCCAACGTCCTGACTTTC. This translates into CASSLTAGANVLTF.

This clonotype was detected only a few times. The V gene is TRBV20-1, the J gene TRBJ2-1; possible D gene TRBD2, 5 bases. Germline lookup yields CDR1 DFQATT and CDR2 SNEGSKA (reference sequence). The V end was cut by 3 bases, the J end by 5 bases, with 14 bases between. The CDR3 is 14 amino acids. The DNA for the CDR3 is TGCAGTGCTAGGGCGGGCAGCACTAACAATGAGCAGTTCTTC. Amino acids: CSARAGSTNNEQFF.

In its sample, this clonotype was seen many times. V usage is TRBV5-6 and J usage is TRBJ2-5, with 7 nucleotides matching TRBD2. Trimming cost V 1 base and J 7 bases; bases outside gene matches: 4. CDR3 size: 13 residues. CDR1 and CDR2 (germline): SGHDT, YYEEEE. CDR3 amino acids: CASSLWGGVTQYF. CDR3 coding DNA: TGTGCCAGCAGCTTGTGGGGAGGGGTGACCCAGTACTTC.

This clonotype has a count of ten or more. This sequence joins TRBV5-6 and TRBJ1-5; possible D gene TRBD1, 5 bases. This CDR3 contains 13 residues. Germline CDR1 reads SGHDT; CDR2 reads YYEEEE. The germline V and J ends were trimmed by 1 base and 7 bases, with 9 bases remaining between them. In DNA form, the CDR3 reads TGTGCCAGCAGCTTGTCGACAGCCCAGCCCCAGCATTTT. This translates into CASSLSTAQPQHF.

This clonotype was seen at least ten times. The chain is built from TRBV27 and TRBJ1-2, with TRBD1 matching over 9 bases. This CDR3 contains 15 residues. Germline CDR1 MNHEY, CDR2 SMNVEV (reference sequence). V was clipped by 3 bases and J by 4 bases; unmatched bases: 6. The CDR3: CASSLRTGVGYGYTF. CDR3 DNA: TGTGCCAGCAGTTTGCGGACAGGGGTTGGCTATGGCTACACCTTC.

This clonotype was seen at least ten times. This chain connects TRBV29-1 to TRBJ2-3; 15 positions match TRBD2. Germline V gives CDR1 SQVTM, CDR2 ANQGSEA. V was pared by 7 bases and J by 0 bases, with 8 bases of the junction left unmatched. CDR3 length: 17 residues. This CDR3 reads CSADGTSGRRSTDTQYF. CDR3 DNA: TGCAGCGCCGATGGGACTAGCGGGAGGCGGAGCACAGATACGCAGTATTTT.